A selection of T cell receptor beta chains follows, all from one sample in a study of T-cell reconstitution after alpha-beta-depleted transplantation in children. TCRdb used MiXCR to reprocess the PCR reads, holding one entry per CDR3 protein. The table lists 500,000 to 750,000 distinct CDR3 sequences, around 13% of them singletons. The material was PBMCs, mostly from graft donor cells, obtained 360 days after TCRalphabeta/CD19-depleted stem cell transplant. Receptors were obtained from a male patient younger than 18 who had a stem cell transplant for acute myeloid leukemia, so the T cells may come from the graft donor. Each CDR3 is given with its conserved first and last residue. Each record gives: J gene, D gene, V gene, clone size, CDR3 protein, CDR3 DNA. The D gene is left open where the match is weak. Size values are once, few and many counts, or a class for expanded clones, and some rows have none.

j_gene: TRBJ2-1; d_gene: -; v_gene: TRBV12-3/TRBV12-4; abundance: -; CDR3aa: CASSSQYNEQFF; CDR3nt: TGTGCCAGCAGTTCCCAATACAATGAGCAGTTCTTC
j_gene: TRBJ2-2; d_gene: -; v_gene: TRBV5-1; abundance: few; CDR3aa: CASGPSQGAGELFF; CDR3nt: TGCGCCAGCGGTCCCTCCCAGGGAGCCGGGGAGCTGTTTTTT
j_gene: TRBJ2-1; d_gene: TRBD2; v_gene: TRBV6-2/TRBV6-3; abundance: -; CDR3aa: CASVPGLAGGPELHEQFF; CDR3nt: TGTGCCAGCGTTCCGGGACTAGCGGGAGGGCCAGAGCTCCATGAGCAGTTCTTC
j_gene: TRBJ2-1; d_gene: TRBD2; v_gene: TRBV20-1; abundance: few; CDR3aa: CSARGLAGVGDTEQFF; CDR3nt: TGCAGTGCTAGAGGACTAGCGGGAGTTGGGGACACTGAGCAGTTCTTC
j_gene: TRBJ2-5; d_gene: TRBD2; v_gene: TRBV7-2; abundance: -; CDR3aa: CAASGTRETQYF; CDR3nt: TGTGCCGCTAGCGGGACACGAGAGACCCAGTACTTC
j_gene: TRBJ1-1; d_gene: -; v_gene: TRBV20-1; abundance: -; CDR3aa: CSARDVGGISDTEAFF; CDR3nt: TGCAGTGCTAGAGATGTAGGGGGGATTAGTGACACTGAAGCTTTCTTT
j_gene: TRBJ2-6; d_gene: -; v_gene: TRBV28; abundance: few; CDR3aa: CASRSWQRGSGANVLTF; CDR3nt: TGTGCCAGCAGATCGTGGCAGAGGGGGTCTGGGGCCAACGTCCTGACTTTC
j_gene: TRBJ1-1; d_gene: -; v_gene: TRBV20-1; abundance: few; CDR3aa: CSARAYKGTEAFF; CDR3nt: TGCAGTGCTAGGGCCTACAAGGGCACTGAAGCTTTCTTT
j_gene: TRBJ2-1; d_gene: -; v_gene: TRBV27; abundance: few; CDR3aa: CASSPLPDWNNEQFF; CDR3nt: TGTGCCAGCAGTCCCCTCCCGGACTGGAACAATGAGCAGTTCTTC
j_gene: TRBJ1-2; d_gene: -; v_gene: TRBV14; abundance: few; CDR3aa: CASSQEEARRGDYGYTF; CDR3nt: TGTGCCAGCAGCCAAGAAGAGGCTCGACGAGGGGATTATGGCTACACCTTC
j_gene: TRBJ2-1; d_gene: -; v_gene: TRBV3-1; abundance: -; CDR3aa: CASSHLPLATSFNEQFF; CDR3nt: TGTGCCAGCAGCCATCTCCCCTTGGCAACTAGTTTCAATGAGCAGTTCTTC
j_gene: TRBJ2-7; d_gene: -; v_gene: TRBV12-3/TRBV12-4; abundance: many; CDR3aa: CASSLGAAAYEQYF; CDR3nt: TGTGCCAGCAGTTTAGGAGCGGCCGCCTACGAGCAGTACTTC
j_gene: TRBJ2-3; d_gene: -; v_gene: TRBV4-3; abundance: few; CDR3aa: CASSQAYGSTDTQYF; CDR3nt: TGCGCCAGCAGCCAAGCATACGGGAGCACAGATACGCAGTATTTT
j_gene: TRBJ2-1; d_gene: -; v_gene: TRBV9; abundance: few; CDR3aa: CASSVVAGPAYNEQFF; CDR3nt: TGTGCCAGCAGCGTAGTGGCGGGACCTGCCTACAATGAGCAGTTCTTC
j_gene: TRBJ2-7; d_gene: -; v_gene: TRBV28; abundance: -; CDR3aa: CASSFRINSYEQYF; CDR3nt: TGTGCCAGCAGCTTCAGGATTAACTCCTACGAGCAGTACTTC
j_gene: TRBJ2-1; d_gene: TRBD1; v_gene: TRBV5-1; abundance: -; CDR3aa: CASSFAPGTGGYNEQFF; CDR3nt: TGCGCCAGCAGCTTCGCACCCGGGACAGGGGGTTACAATGAGCAGTTCTTC
j_gene: TRBJ2-2; d_gene: TRBD1; v_gene: TRBV6-2/TRBV6-3; abundance: -; CDR3aa: CAARRTGNTGELFF; CDR3nt: TGTGCCGCACGGAGGACAGGGAACACCGGGGAGCTGTTTTTT
j_gene: TRBJ2-7; d_gene: TRBD1; v_gene: TRBV12-3/TRBV12-4; abundance: many; CDR3aa: CASSLSHTGGKDEQYF; CDR3nt: TGTGCCAGCAGTTTGTCCCATACAGGGGGCAAGGACGAGCAGTACTTC
j_gene: TRBJ2-1; d_gene: TRBD2; v_gene: TRBV7-3; abundance: -; CDR3aa: CASSSKNPGLASGAYNEQFF; CDR3nt: TGTGCCAGCAGCTCCAAAAACCCGGGACTAGCTAGCGGAGCCTACAATGAGCAGTTCTTC
j_gene: TRBJ2-7; d_gene: TRBD2; v_gene: TRBV20-1; abundance: many; CDR3aa: CSARDPLAGNSYEQYF; CDR3nt: TGCAGTGCTAGGGATCCTCTAGCGGGGAACTCCTACGAGCAGTACTTC
j_gene: TRBJ2-1; d_gene: -; v_gene: TRBV24-1; abundance: -; CDR3aa: CATSDPPPYNEQFF; CDR3nt: TGTGCCACCAGTGACCCGCCCCCTTACAATGAGCAGTTCTTC
j_gene: TRBJ1-5; d_gene: TRBD1; v_gene: TRBV6-2/TRBV6-3; abundance: -; CDR3aa: CASRKQGAHGQPQHF; CDR3nt: TGTGCCAGCAGGAAACAGGGGGCGCATGGACAGCCCCAGCATTTT
j_gene: TRBJ2-3; d_gene: -; v_gene: TRBV7-2; abundance: -; CDR3aa: CASSLAAKPDTQYF; CDR3nt: TGTGCCAGCAGCTTAGCAGCCAAACCAGATACGCAGTATTTT
j_gene: TRBJ1-1; d_gene: TRBD1; v_gene: TRBV7-8; abundance: -; CDR3aa: CASSFRQGPNTEAFF; CDR3nt: TGTGCCAGCAGCTTCCGACAGGGACCGAACACTGAAGCTTTCTTT
j_gene: TRBJ2-3; d_gene: -; v_gene: TRBV27; abundance: few; CDR3aa: CASSLSGIRLRDTDTQYF; CDR3nt: TGTGCCAGCAGTTTAAGTGGAATTCGATTAAGGGACACAGATACGCAGTATTTT
j_gene: TRBJ1-1; d_gene: -; v_gene: TRBV10-3; abundance: few; CDR3aa: CAISESTAGTGGTEAFF; CDR3nt: TGTGCCATCAGTGAGTCGACCGCCGGGACCGGAGGGACTGAAGCTTTCTTT
j_gene: TRBJ1-1; d_gene: -; v_gene: TRBV29-1; abundance: -; CDR3aa: CSTRWGNTEAFF; CDR3nt: TGCAGCACTCGATGGGGGAACACTGAAGCTTTCTTT
j_gene: TRBJ2-1; d_gene: -; v_gene: TRBV7-3; abundance: few; CDR3aa: CASSPPNLGANEQFF; CDR3nt: TGTGCCAGCAGCCCCCCCAACCTGGGGGCCAATGAGCAGTTCTTC
j_gene: TRBJ2-7; d_gene: TRBD2; v_gene: TRBV4-3; abundance: -; CDR3aa: CASSREGGTSYEQYF; CDR3nt: TGCGCCAGCAGCAGGGAGGGAGGCACTTCCTACGAGCAGTACTTC
j_gene: TRBJ2-7; d_gene: TRBD1; v_gene: TRBV7-9; abundance: -; CDR3aa: CASSHLPGQGVTSEQYF; CDR3nt: TGTGCCAGCAGCCATTTACCGGGACAGGGTGTGACGAGCGAGCAGTACTTC
j_gene: TRBJ2-3; d_gene: -; v_gene: TRBV20-1; abundance: -; CDR3aa: CSASGRSTDTQYF; CDR3nt: TGCAGTGCTTCCGGGAGAAGCACAGATACGCAGTATTTT
j_gene: TRBJ2-3; d_gene: TRBD2; v_gene: TRBV2; abundance: -; CDR3aa: CAGRTSGSSNTQYF; CDR3nt: TGTGCCGGCAGGACTAGCGGGAGTTCAAATACGCAGTATTTT
j_gene: TRBJ1-5; d_gene: -; v_gene: TRBV30; abundance: few; CDR3aa: CAWSRTENQPQHF; CDR3nt: TGTGCCTGGAGTCGAACGGAGAATCAGCCCCAGCATTTT